This entry is about one TCR beta chain. This entry comes from a study of T cell changes during pregnancy in multiple sclerosis. Repertoires were generated with immunoSEQ multiplex PCR, while TCRdb's copy carries only in-frame clones and drops some. This table has approximately 50,000 clones, 92% appearing once. The receptor comes from a female donor with multiple sclerosis, enrolled in a pregnancy study. The specimen was CD4+ T cells from peripheral blood mononuclear cells, collected after pregnancy.

In DNA form, the CDR3 reads TGCAGCCCAGTGGAGTACCGGGACATCTCCTACGAGCAGTACTTC. This codes for CSPVEYRDISYEQYF. V usage is TRBV29-1 and J usage is TRBJ2-7, with TRBD1 as a possible D gene (6 bases). Germline V gene lookup returns CDR1 SQVTM and CDR2 ANQGSEA. The CDR3 covers 15 residues. V shed 8 bases and J shed 0 bases, with 20 bases lying between them.